This T cell receptor beta chain was captured in a study of CD8 T cells in ankylosing spondylitis. The sample holds a few counts of this clonotype. Its specificity is unknown. Germline assignment: CDR1 SGDLS and CDR2 YYNGEE. V was pared by 3 bases and J by 3 bases, with 9 bases of the junction left unmatched. The CDR3 is 17 amino acids. It was by quantitative 5'-RACE with molecular barcodes that TCR beta libraries were made. TCRdb ran MiXCR on the 5' RACE reads and lists one entry per CDR3 protein. The sample carries roughly 250,000 distinct CDR3 sequences, about 11% recorded once. General observations from the study: Several of the motif variants were reported before in synovial fluid and blood from reactive arthritis. A TCR beta motif made of fewer than ten highly homologous variants seemed typical of ankylosing spondylitis blood. Reportedly, disease-linked clones are significantly enriched in ankylosing spondylitis patients' matched synovial fluid.

The sample taken for sequencing was blood, either unsorted or a sorted T cell fraction (not recorded which). The clonotype comes from a male donor with ankylosing spondylitis or in good health (not recorded which). The chain is built from TRBV9 and TRBJ2-1, with 10 bases that match TRBD2. CDR3 amino acids: CASSALAGGGDYNEQFF. As DNA, the CDR3 is TGTGCCAGCAGCGCTTTAGCGGGAGGAGGTGACTACAATGAGCAGTTCTTC.